One sample yielded the 19 T cell receptor beta chains listed below, sequenced in a study of T cells in localized non-small cell lung cancer. Measured with immunoSEQ multiplex PCR; TCRdb has only the in-frame clones, and not every one. The sample yields about 1,600 clones, approximately 19% seen once. The sample here was normal lung tissue next to the tumor, taken before any cancer treatment. Receptors were obtained from a female donor at least 60 years old with stage I lung adenocarcinoma.

This clone is termed large. The gene calls are TRBV6-8 and TRBJ1-2; unclear D gene. CDR3 size: 12 residues. V was shortened by 3 bases and J by 8 bases, with 10 bases between the two germline ends. Germline V CDR1 and CDR2: MNHGY, SAAAGT. The CDR3, as DNA: TGTGCCAGCAGTTATAATGGAAACGGCTACACCTTC. As protein: CASSYNGNGYTF.

J is TRBJ1-5 and V is TRBV19; TRBD1 matches at 11 bases. The CDR3 runs 15 residues. With V trimmed by 6 bases and J by 1 base, 2 bases remained unmatched. The germline CDR1 and CDR2 sequences are LNHDA and SQIVND (reference sequence). In DNA, the CDR3 is TGTGCCAGTAGAGGGACAGGGGGGAGCAATCAGCCCCAGCATTTT. Translating it yields CASRGTGGSNQPQHF. Drawing the rest from reference TRBV19 and TRBJ1-5, the complete variable domain is DGGITQSPKYLFRKEGQNVTLSCEQNLNHDAMYWYRQDPGQGLRLIYYSQIVNDFQKGDIAEGYSVSREKKESFPLTVTSAQKNPTAFYLCASRGTGGSNQPQHFGDGTRLSIL.

This chain uses TRBV11-3 with TRBJ1-1; D unclear. V lost 2 bases and J 1 base, leaving 11 bases between the germline ends. From germline, CDR1 is SGHNT and CDR2 YENEEA. The CDR3 runs 15 residues. The CDR3 spells CASSLFYTQNTEAFF. The CDR3 region has the DNA TGTGCCAGCAGCTTATTTTACACACAGAACACTGAAGCTTTCTTT.

This clone was counted a few times. At one boundary the junction diverges from the germline segment, which might be a read error. This chain joins TRBV7-2 and TRBJ1-3; unclear D gene. The CDR3 totals 13 residues. Germline-derived CDR1 and CDR2 are SGHTA and FQGNSA. The DNA for the CDR3 is TGTGCCAGAAGCTCGTGGACTGGAAACACCATATATTTT. This translates into CARSSWTGNTIYF.

This clone is deemed medium-sized. The J gene is TRBJ1-1, the V gene TRBV6-8, with TRBD1 as a possible D gene (5 bases). V gave up 6 bases and J gave up 4 bases, with 9 bases separating them. This CDR3 has 12 residues. Germline CDR1 MNHGY, CDR2 SAAAGT. The CDR3 is CASSREGTEAFF. CDR3 bases: TGTGCCAGCAGCAGGGAGGGCACTGAAGCTTTCTTT.

The table lists this clone with many counts. The chain combines TRBV7-8 with TRBJ1-2; D possibly corresponds to TRBD1 (5 bases). CDR1 and CDR2 (germline): SGHVS, FQNEAQ. The CDR3 loop spans 13 amino acids. Trimming removed 5 bases at V and 6 bases at J, with 13 bases between. Written as DNA, the CDR3 is TGTGCCAGCAGCACTGAGGCGGACAATGGCTACACCTTC. Translation gives CASSTEADNGYTF.

The chain employs TRBV11-3 and TRBJ1-4; D possibly corresponds to TRBD1 (6 bases). CDR1 is SGHNT, CDR2 YENEEA, per germline. V was cut by 3 bases and J by 8 bases, with 13 bases left in between. The CDR3 runs to 14 residues. CDR3 coding DNA: TGTGCCAGCAGCTTCCGGGACACGGACGAAAAACTGTTTTTT. Protein sequence: CASSFRDTDEKLFF.

This clone was observed a handful of times. The chain carries TRBV9 and TRBJ1-4; 7 bases map to TRBD1. CDR3 length: 15 amino acids. J lost 5 bases, V lost 3 bases, and 7 bases had no gene match. Per the germline V gene, CDR1 is SGDLS and CDR2 is YYNGEE. CDR3 in DNA: TGTGCCAGCAGCGCGGTACAGGGGTCGAATGAAAAACTGTTTTTT. Residues: CASSAVQGSNEKLFF.

The chain is built from TRBV11-3 and TRBJ1-5; 7 bases map to TRBD1. CDR1 is SGHNT, CDR2 YENEEA, per germline. V was pared by 3 bases and J by 4 bases, with 6 bases of the junction left unmatched. The CDR3 is made up of 15 amino acids. The CDR3: CASSLQVTGNQPQHF. The DNA of the CDR3 is TGTGCCAGCAGCTTGCAAGTGACAGGGAATCAGCCCCAGCATTTT.

This chain links TRBV6-8 with TRBJ2-1; D is unclear. The CDR3 has 12 residues. In germline, CDR1 is MNHGY, CDR2 SAAAGT. V shed 0 bases and J shed 10 bases, with 7 bases lying between them. The CDR3 bases are TGTGCCAGCAGTTACTCGAGGCGGGAGCAGTTCTTC. This translates into CASSYSRREQFF.

This clone was counted a few times. CDR3: CASQQPGSNGGYTF. For the CDR3, the DNA is TGTGCCAGTCAGCAGCCCGGGTCCAACGGGGGCTACACCTTC. This rearrangement joins TRBV30 to TRBJ1-2; D remains unclear. V was pared by 8 bases and J by 8 bases, with 24 bases between. The length of the CDR3 is 14 residues. Germline values: CDR1 GTSNPN, CDR2 SVGIG (reference sequence).

The J gene is TRBJ1-3, the V gene TRBV6-8, with 9 bases aligning to TRBD1. The CDR3 extends over 14 amino acids. The V gene end was trimmed by 7 bases and the J gene end by 4 bases; junction bases not matched to a gene: 5. Germline values: CDR1 MNHGY, CDR2 SAAAGT. The CDR3 DNA reads TGTGCCAGCAAGGGACAGGGTTTGGGAAACACCATATATTTT. Amino acids: CASKGQGLGNTIYF.

The rearrangement links TRBV19 to TRBJ2-3; TRBD2 matches 7 bases. This CDR3 has 15 residues. J lost 0 bases, V lost 7 bases, and 7 bases had no gene match. CDR1 is LNHDA, CDR2 SQIVND, per germline (reference sequence). Here the CDR3 DNA reads TGTGCCAGTACCGAGCGGGGATCTAGCACAGATACGCAGTATTTT. Protein product: CASTERGSSTDTQYF.

The sample holds a few counts of this clone. The chain is built from TRBV6-8 and TRBJ2-1; D could derive from TRBD1 or TRBD2 (5 bases each). The CDR3 runs to 14 residues. V was clipped by 5 bases and J by 8 bases, with 16 bases between them. Germline V gene data show CDR1 as MNHGY and CDR2 as SAAAGT. CDR3 DNA: TGTGCCAGCAGTGAGGGACCCGAGGGCGATGAGCAGTTCTTC. Encoded protein: CASSEGPEGDEQFF.

This clone is medium-sized in the sample. In nucleotides, the CDR3 is TGTGCCAGCAGCCCTCAGGGCGTACCCAGAGGAGAGACCCAGTACTTC. Its translation: CASSPQGVPRGETQYF. This chain uses TRBV9 with TRBJ2-5; D is possibly TRBD1 (5 bases). Trimming cost V 4 bases and J 4 bases, with 20 bases left between them. The V gene's germline CDR1 is SGDLS and CDR2 YYNGEE. This CDR3 is built from 16 residues.

This clone is medium-sized by share. This chain joins TRBV11-3 and TRBJ2-1; 10 nucleotides line up with TRBD2. J gave up 5 bases and V 8 bases, and 6 bases lay outside the gene matches. CDR1 and CDR2 (germline): SGHNT, YENEEA. This CDR3 has 14 amino acids. CDR3 coding DNA: TGTGCCAGCTATAGTAGCGGGGGGAACAATGAGCAGTTCTTC. This encodes CASYSSGGNNEQFF.

This clone was observed a handful of times. V and J are TRBV18 and TRBJ1-1, with D possibly TRBD1 on 5 matching bases. V lost 4 bases and J 5 bases, leaving 14 bases between the germline ends. This CDR3 comprises 14 residues. From germline, CDR1 is KGHSH and CDR2 LQKENI. CDR3 DNA: TGTGCCAGCTCACTTACAGGTGGTCGAACTGAAGCTTTCTTT. Translating it yields CASSLTGGRTEAFF.

This chain links TRBV23-1 with TRBJ2-4; no definite D call. TRBV23-1 is an ORF, and what it does is uncertain. Trimming pared 0 bases from V and 0 bases from J, leaving 9 bases between. This CDR3 comprises 16 residues. The CDR3 spells CASSQSGLLAKNIQYF. In DNA form, the CDR3 reads TGCGCCAGCAGTCAATCGGGCCTTCTAGCCAAAAACATTCAGTACTTC.

The CDR3: CASTPGAGGRNEQFF. The CDR3 DNA sequence: TGTGCCAGCACCCCAGGGGCGGGGGGGAGGAATGAGCAGTTCTTC. The chain is built from TRBV11-3 and TRBJ2-1; 9 bases are a match to TRBD2. Trimming took 7 bases from V and 7 from J; bases not matched to a gene: 11. This CDR3 region has 15 residues. Germline V gene data show CDR1 as SGHNT and CDR2 as YENEEA.